The TCR beta chain described here comes from a study of blood T cell repertoires in COVID-19. Study-wide background: COVID-19 samples, acute and convalescent, were from the United States, Italy and Spain. T cells, B-cell-depleted T cells, or PBMCs supplied cDNA or gDNA.

In the authors' workflow: Reference gene primer amplification yielded estimated nucleated cell counts. Method: immunoSEQ multiplex PCR; TCRdb's copy keeps in-frame clones and lacks some. V and J calls and clone size are copied from that table; D and trimming were computed from the DNA. The table has approximately 160,000 clones, over 75% seen once; the top ten hold 13%. The CDR3 is 13 amino acids. Germline V gene lookup returns CDR1 MNHEY and CDR2 SMNVEV (reference sequence). Between the trimmed V and J ends, which lost 6 bases and 4 bases, there was a span of 10 bases. Sequencing was performed on peripheral blood. The chain has TRBV27 and TRBJ2-1; possible D gene TRBD1, 6 bases. The TCR comes from a man aged 65 to 85 who had recovered from COVID-19. This CDR3 is CASRLDSYNEQFF. DNA for the CDR3: TGTGCCAGCAGGCTGGACAGTTACAATGAGCAGTTCTTC.